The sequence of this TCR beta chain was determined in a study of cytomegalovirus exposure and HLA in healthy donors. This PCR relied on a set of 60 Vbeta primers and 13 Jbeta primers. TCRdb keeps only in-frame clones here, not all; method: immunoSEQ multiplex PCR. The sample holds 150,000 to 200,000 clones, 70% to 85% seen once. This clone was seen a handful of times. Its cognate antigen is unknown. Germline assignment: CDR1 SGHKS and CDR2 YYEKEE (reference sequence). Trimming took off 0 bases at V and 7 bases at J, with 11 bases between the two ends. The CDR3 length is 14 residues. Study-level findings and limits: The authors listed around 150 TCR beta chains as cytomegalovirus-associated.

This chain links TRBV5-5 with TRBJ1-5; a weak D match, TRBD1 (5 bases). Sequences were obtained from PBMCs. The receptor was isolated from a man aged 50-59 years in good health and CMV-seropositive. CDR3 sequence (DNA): TGTGCCAGCAGCTTGGTCGGGGGGAACCAGCCCCAGCATTTT. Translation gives CASSLVGGNQPQHF.